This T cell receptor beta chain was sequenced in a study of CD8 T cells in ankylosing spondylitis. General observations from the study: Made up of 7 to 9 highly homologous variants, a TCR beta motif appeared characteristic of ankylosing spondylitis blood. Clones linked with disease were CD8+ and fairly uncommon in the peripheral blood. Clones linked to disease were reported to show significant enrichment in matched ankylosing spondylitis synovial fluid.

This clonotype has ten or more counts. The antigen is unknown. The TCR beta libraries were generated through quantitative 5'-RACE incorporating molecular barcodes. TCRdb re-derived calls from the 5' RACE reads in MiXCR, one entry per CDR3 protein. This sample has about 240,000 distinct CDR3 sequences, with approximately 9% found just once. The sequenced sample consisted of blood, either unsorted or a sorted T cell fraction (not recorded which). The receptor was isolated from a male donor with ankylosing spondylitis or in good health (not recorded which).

The CDR3 sequence: CSVDGQFSNYGYTF. Written as DNA, the CDR3 is TGCAGCGTCGACGGACAGTTTTCTAACTATGGCTACACCTTC. The chain has TRBV29-1 and TRBJ1-2; a weak D match, TRBD1 (6 bases). Trimming left V 6 bases short and J 0 bases short, with 14 bases between. The CDR3 has 14 amino acids. CDR1 and CDR2 from the germline V gene are SQVTM and ANQGSEA.